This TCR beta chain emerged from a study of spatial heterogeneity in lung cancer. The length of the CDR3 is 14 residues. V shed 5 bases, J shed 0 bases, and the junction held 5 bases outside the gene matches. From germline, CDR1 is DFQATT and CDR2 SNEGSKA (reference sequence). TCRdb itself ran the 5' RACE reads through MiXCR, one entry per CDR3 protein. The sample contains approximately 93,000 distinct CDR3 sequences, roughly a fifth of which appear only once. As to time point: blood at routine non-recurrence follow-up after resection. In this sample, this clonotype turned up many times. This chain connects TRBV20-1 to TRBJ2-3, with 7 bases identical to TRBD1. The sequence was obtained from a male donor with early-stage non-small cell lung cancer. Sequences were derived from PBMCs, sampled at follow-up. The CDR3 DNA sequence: TGCAGTGCTCCATCGGGACAGAGCACAGATACGCAGTATTTT. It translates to CSAPSGQSTDTQYF.